These 27 T cell receptor beta chains were all obtained from the same sample, sequenced in a study of OX40 agonist ivuxolimab in advanced cancers. The data were produced by immunoSEQ multiplex PCR, yet TCRdb's version contains in-frame clones alone and is incomplete. The sample gives 65,000 to 95,000 clones, approximately 89% of which show up once; approximately 0.19% is in the top ten. The source was CD4+ or CD8+ T cells sorted from blood, collected in a trial of the OX40 agonist ivuxolimab. Receptors were obtained from an adult with an advanced solid tumor such as melanoma, head and neck, liver or kidney cancer.

The V and J genes are TRBV6-4 and TRBJ1-2; TRBD1 agrees at 8 bases. Germline V gene lookup returns CDR1 MRHNA and CDR2 SNTAGT. The V gene end was trimmed by 6 bases and the J gene end by 2 bases; junction bases not matched to a gene: 5. The CDR3 length is 14 residues. For the CDR3, the DNA is TGTGCCAGCAGCGAGACAGGGGCAAACTATGGCTACACCTTC. Encoded protein: CASSETGANYGYTF.

This chain links TRBV18 with TRBJ1-2; D is undetermined. Germline loops: CDR1 KGHSH, CDR2 LQKENI. The V gene lost 3 bases and the J gene lost 8 bases, with 10 bases spanning the gap. This CDR3 spans 12 amino acids. The CDR3 here is CASSPRREGYTF. DNA of the CDR3: TGTGCCAGCTCACCTCGGAGGGAAGGCTACACCTTC.

This chain joins TRBV2 and TRBJ2-1; 8 positions match TRBD2. The CDR3 totals 15 residues. Germline CDR1 SNHLY, CDR2 FYNNEI. With V trimmed by 3 bases and J by 7 bases, 8 bases remained unmatched. The CDR3 reads CASSEGGGRWNEQFF. The CDR3 DNA follows: TGTGCCAGCAGTGAGGGCGGGGGGAGGTGGAATGAGCAGTTCTTC.

This clone was observed once. The chain combines TRBV4-1 with TRBJ2-5; unclear D gene. Trimming shortened V by 0 bases and J by 8 bases, and 13 bases separated the two germline ends. Germline CDR1 MGHRA, CDR2 YSYEKL. This CDR3 region has 14 residues. Here the CDR3 DNA reads TGCGCCAGCAGCCAAGATGAGTCAGTTGTTACCCAGTACTTC. Translation: CASSQDESVVTQYF.

The chain carries TRBV7-2 and TRBJ1-5; D not certain. Germline V lookup: CDR1 SGHTA, CDR2 FQGNSA. The CDR3 loop spans 13 amino acids. Trimming took off 2 bases at V and 16 bases at J, with 18 bases between the two ends. The CDR3 nucleotides are TGTGCCAGCAGCTTATTGGCGTCGATGCCCCTACATTTT. Its translation: CASSLLASMPLHF.

V usage is TRBV11-2 and J usage is TRBJ2-2; 8 bases fit TRBD1. In germline, CDR1 is SGHAT, CDR2 FQNNGV. There are 14 residues in the CDR3. J gave up 7 bases and V 1 base, and 2 bases lay outside the gene matches. In DNA form, the CDR3 reads TGTGCCAGCAGCTTAGGTGACAGGGGCGGGGAGCTGTTTTTT. This encodes CASSLGDRGGELFF.

This rearrangement joins TRBV9 to TRBJ2-2; perhaps TRBD1 as D (6 bases). The germline CDR1 and CDR2 sequences are SGDLS and YYNGEE. V lost 3 bases, J lost 0 bases, and 9 bases lay in between. CDR3 length: 15 amino acids. In nucleotides, the CDR3 is TGTGCCAGCAGCGCGGGACACCCGAACACCGGGGAGCTGTTTTTT. It codes for CASSAGHPNTGELFF.

V usage is TRBV5-4 and J usage is TRBJ1-2, with a weak D call TRBD1 (5 bases). Trimming shortened V by 4 bases and J by 5 bases, and 12 bases separated the two germline ends. CDR1 is SGHNT, CDR2 YYREEE, per germline (reference sequence). The CDR3 consists of 13 residues. The CDR3 loop reads CASSRDGFYGYTF. CDR3 DNA: TGTGCCAGCAGCCGGGACGGATTTTATGGCTACACCTTC.

This chain joins TRBV6-5 and TRBJ2-1; tentative D call: TRBD2 (5 bases). Germline V gives CDR1 MNHEY, CDR2 SVGAGI. The length of the CDR3 is 14 residues. V lost 2 bases and J lost 10, with 15 bases in between. CDR3 sequence (DNA): TGTGCCAGCAGTTACCCCCCTTCGGGGAAAGAGCAGTTCTTC. This codes for CASSYPPSGKEQFF.

This clone was counted a few times. The rearrangement joins TRBV9 to TRBJ1-3; D gene ambiguous. V was pared by 0 bases and J by 2 bases, with 6 bases between. CDR3 length equals 14 residues. Per the germline V gene, CDR1 is SGDLS and CDR2 is YYNGEE. The CDR3 nucleotides read TGTGCCAGCAGCGTAGCTGGGGCTGGAAACACCATATATTTT. Amino acids: CASSVAGAGNTIYF.

V gene TRBV5-1 combines with J gene TRBJ2-3; D is undetermined. The CDR3 length is 12 residues. V shed 2 bases and J shed 5 bases, with 6 bases lying between them. CDR1 and CDR2 from the germline V gene are SGHRS and YFSETQ. The CDR3 here is CASSLWGDTQYF. CDR3 DNA sequence: TGCGCCAGCAGCTTATGGGGAGATACGCAGTATTTT.

The chain couples TRBV5-6 to TRBJ2-3, with 10 bases fitting TRBD2. CDR1 is SGHDT, CDR2 YYEEEE, per germline. CDR3 size: 15 residues. With V trimmed by 4 bases and J by 2 bases, 4 bases remained unmatched. The CDR3 DNA sequence: TGTGCCAGCAGCCTTGGACTAGCGGTCACAGATACGCAGTATTTT. Translated: CASSLGLAVTDTQYF.

This chain uses TRBV2 with TRBJ2-2; 9 bases match TRBD2. J gave up 4 bases and V 2 bases, and 5 bases lay outside the gene matches. Germline V lookup: CDR1 SNHLY, CDR2 FYNNEI. The CDR3 consists of 16 residues. The CDR3 spells CASSEQLAGVTGELFF. CDR3 in DNA: TGTGCCAGCAGTGAACAATTAGCGGGAGTCACCGGGGAGCTGTTTTTT.

CDR3 in amino acids: CASRGAGGRYEQYF. The CDR3 DNA reads TGCGCCAGCAGGGGAGCGGGGGGGCGTTACGAGCAGTACTTC. The V gene is TRBV5-1, the J gene TRBJ2-7, with 10 bases fitting TRBD2. Per the germline V gene, CDR1 is SGHRS and CDR2 is YFSETQ. With 5 bases clipped from V and 4 bases from J, the junction kept 6 bases outside the gene matches. This CDR3 is built from 14 residues.

The chain combines TRBV30 with TRBJ1-1, with D tentatively TRBD1 (6 bases). Trimming took 0 bases from V and 2 from J, leaving 10 bases between them. From germline, CDR1 is GTSNPN and CDR2 SVGIG (reference sequence). The length of the CDR3 is 14 residues. The CDR3 loop reads CAWSVPGANTEAFF. DNA of the CDR3: TGTGCCTGGAGTGTACCGGGGGCAAACACTGAAGCTTTCTTT. Full variable domain (rest looked up from reference TRBV30 and TRBJ1-1): SQTIHQWPATLVQPVGSPLSLECTVEGTSNPNLYWYRQAAGRGLQLLFYSVGIGQISSEVPQNLSASRPQDRQFILSSKKLLLSDSGFYLCAWSVPGANTEAFFGQGTRLTVV.

V is TRBV4-2 and J is TRBJ2-5; no clear D gene. V was clipped by 0 bases and J by 7 bases, with 9 bases between them. Germline-derived CDR1 and CDR2 are LGHNA and YNFKEQ. There are 13 residues in the CDR3. The CDR3 nucleotides read TGTGCCAGCAGCCAAGAAATCGCGCGGACCCAGTACTTC. Translated: CASSQEIARTQYF.

V gene TRBV2 combines with J gene TRBJ1-5; possible D gene TRBD1, 6 bases. Looked up from germline, CDR1 is SNHLY and CDR2 is FYNNEI. The CDR3 length is 14 residues. V was trimmed by 5 bases and J by 3 bases, leaving 11 bases between them. The DNA for the CDR3 is TGTGCCAGCAGTCTTGACAGGACCAATCAGCCCCAGCATTTT. Its protein product is CASSLDRTNQPQHF.

This clone occurred once. The chain recombines TRBV6-5 with TRBJ2-1; the D is unclear. In germline, CDR1 is MNHEY, CDR2 SVGAGI. The ends were cut back, 0 bases at V and 7 bases at J, with 7 bases in the middle. This CDR3 spans 13 amino acids. The chain's CDR3 is CASSYSTGNEQFF. CDR3 bases: TGTGCCAGCAGTTACTCGACTGGGAATGAGCAGTTCTTC.

The CDR3 protein is CASSNDRGSYEQYF. In DNA form, the CDR3 reads TGCGCCAGCAGCAACGACCGGGGCTCCTACGAGCAGTACTTC. The chain joins TRBV5-1 to TRBJ2-7, with D maybe TRBD2 (5 bases). This CDR3 has 14 residues. The ends were cut back, 4 bases at V and 0 bases at J, with 11 bases in the middle. Germline V gene lookup returns CDR1 SGHRS and CDR2 YFSETQ.

The chain links TRBV5-1 to TRBJ2-1, with 8 nucleotides matching TRBD2. The CDR3 covers 15 residues. The ends lost 5 bases at V and 2 bases at J; junction bases unmatched: 6. The germline V gene encodes CDR1 SGHRS and CDR2 YFSETQ. The CDR3 bases are TGCGCCAGCAGACCCAGCGGGGGTGCCTACAATGAGCAGTTCTTC. Translated, it gives CASRPSGGAYNEQFF.

V and J are TRBV12-5 and TRBJ2-1, with 8 bases identical to TRBD2. This CDR3 has 15 amino acids. Germline CDR1 LGHNT, CDR2 FRNRAP. The V and J ends lost 8 bases and 7 bases, in that order; junction bases with no gene match: 13. CDR3 amino acids: CASSPLWTSLNEQFF. CDR3 DNA sequence: TGTGCTAGTAGCCCTCTTTGGACTAGCCTAAATGAGCAGTTCTTC.

This chain uses TRBV27 with TRBJ2-1; D ambiguous. V gave up 11 bases and J gave up 8 bases, with 31 bases separating them. This CDR3 has 17 amino acids. The germline gives CDR1 MNHEY, CDR2 SMNVEV (reference sequence). CDR3 in amino acids: CALALGLRRIASDEQFF. The CDR3, as DNA: TGTGCCTTAGCATTGGGTCTACGGCGGATAGCCTCCGATGAGCAGTTCTTC.

The table lists this clone with a count of one. The chain recombines TRBV7-2 with TRBJ2-5; tentatively, D is TRBD1 (6 bases). V was pared by 1 base and J by 6 bases, with 15 bases between. The CDR3 has 15 residues. Germline V lookup: CDR1 SGHTA, CDR2 FQGNSA. The CDR3 region has the DNA TGTGCCAGCAGCTTAGTCGTGGGGGCGTTGCAGACCCAGTACTTC. As protein: CASSLVVGALQTQYF.

This clone was counted only a few times. The gene calls are TRBV5-1 and TRBJ2-5; TRBD2 agrees at 9 bases. The V segment lost 0 bases and the J segment 9 bases; nucleotides outside the gene matches: 6. Looked up from germline, CDR1 is SGHRS and CDR2 is YFSETQ. This CDR3 region has 14 residues. In DNA form, the CDR3 reads TGCGCCAGCAGCTTGGTAGCGGGGGACCATTCCCAGTACTTC. Translated, it gives CASSLVAGDHSQYF.

Here the CDR3 DNA reads TGTGCCAGCACCTGGGGGCGAGTAGATACGCAGTATTTT. Protein product: CASTWGRVDTQYF. The V call is TRBV2, the J call TRBJ2-3, with a weak D call TRBD1 (6 bases). Germline CDR1 SNHLY, CDR2 FYNNEI. V lost 7 bases and J lost 5, with 13 bases in between. This CDR3 comprises 13 residues.

The CDR3 DNA reads as TGTGCCAGTAAGGAGGGGACAGGGGGCCCGGGTGAGCAGTACTTC. Amino acids: CASKEGTGGPGEQYF. The chain couples TRBV19 to TRBJ2-7; 12 bases fit TRBD1. V shed 7 bases and J 7 bases; nucleotides not matched to a gene: 11. Germline V lookup: CDR1 LNHDA, CDR2 SQIVND (reference sequence). This CDR3 spans 15 amino acids.

J is TRBJ2-1 and V is TRBV4-2; the D is unclear. This CDR3 has 14 amino acids. The germline gives CDR1 LGHNA, CDR2 YNFKEQ. Trimming removed 3 bases from V and 4 bases from J, with 10 bases in between. The CDR3 is CASSHGSEYNEQFF. DNA of the CDR3: TGTGCCAGCAGCCACGGCTCAGAATACAATGAGCAGTTCTTC.